The 21 T cell receptor beta chains in this list originate from one sample, sequenced in a study of blood T cell repertoires in COVID-19. TCRdb's copy holds only in-frame clones and misses some; the assay was immunoSEQ multiplex PCR. This table holds 150,000 to 200,000 clones, 90% found once. The sequenced sample consisted of peripheral blood. Receptors were obtained from a man aged 55 to 69 with active or convalescent COVID-19.

The chain links TRBV12-5 to TRBJ2-1, with D possibly TRBD2 on 6 matching bases. The CDR3 loop spans 16 amino acids. Looked up from germline, CDR1 is LGHNT and CDR2 is FRNRAP. V was trimmed by 7 bases and J by 3 bases, leaving 19 bases between them. The CDR3 region has the DNA TGTGCTAGTGTGCGGGGTGGACGGGGCTTCTACAATGAGCAGTTCTTC. It codes for CASVRGGRGFYNEQFF.

CDR3 region: CASSPLAQGQGNGYTF. CDR3 in DNA: TGTGCCAGCAGCCCCCTGGCCCAGGGACAGGGGAATGGCTACACCTTC. This chain links TRBV7-9 with TRBJ1-2, with 10 bases matching TRBD1. CDR3 length: 16 residues. Trimming removed 5 bases from V and 6 bases from J; junction bases left unmatched: 12. In germline, CDR1 is SEHNR, CDR2 FQNEAQ (reference sequence).

The V gene is TRBV10-3, the J gene TRBJ1-2; D gene ambiguous. Deletions cut 3 bases from V and 8 bases from J, with 16 bases between. The CDR3 spans 14 residues. Germline V gene lookup returns CDR1 ENHRY and CDR2 SYGVKD. Here the CDR3 DNA reads TGTGCCATCAGTGAAGCGGTCCCGACGCGGGGCTACACCTTC. Its translation is CAISEAVPTRGYTF.

The chain joins TRBV12-3 or TRBV12-4 to TRBJ1-5; D unresolved. Trimming pared 5 bases from V and 3 bases from J, leaving 8 bases between. The CDR3 spans 13 residues. DNA of the CDR3: TGTGCCAGCAGTCCCAGGATCAATCAGCCCCAGCATTTT. It encodes CASSPRINQPQHF.

The chain combines TRBV5-5 with TRBJ1-6; D is undetermined. The CDR3 runs to 16 residues. Germline V gives CDR1 SGHKS, CDR2 YYEKEE (reference sequence). V was shortened by 0 bases and J by 6 bases, with 13 bases between the two germline ends. The DNA for the CDR3 is TGTGCCAGCAGCTTGGACAGTATAATACTTAATTCACCCCTCCACTTT. Translated, it gives CASSLDSIILNSPLHF.

The genes are TRBV6-5 and TRBJ1-2, with D perhaps matching TRBD1 (5 bases). The CDR3 spans 12 residues. V gave up 7 bases and J gave up 2 bases, with 8 bases separating them. Germline values: CDR1 MNHEY, CDR2 SVGAGI. The chain's CDR3 is CASTRGNYGYTF. DNA for the CDR3: TGTGCCAGCACGCGGGGGAACTATGGCTACACCTTC.

J is TRBJ2-3 and V is TRBV20-1; the match to TRBD2 covers 8 bases. This CDR3 is built from 15 residues. Germline CDR1 DFQATT, CDR2 SNEGSKA (reference sequence). Germline trimming cut 3 bases from V and 1 base from J; bases unmatched to any gene: 6. The CDR3 loop is CSASFGTSGTDTQYF. Here the CDR3 DNA reads TGCAGTGCTAGTTTCGGGACTAGTGGCACAGATACGCAGTATTTT.

Remarks on this clone: At the DNA level, this CDR3 is encoded by other sequences in the same sample as well. The chain combines TRBV5-1 with TRBJ1-5; 10 positions match TRBD1. This CDR3 region has 15 residues. Trimming at V came to 0 bases and at J to 3 bases, leaving 0 bases not matched to a gene. Germline values: CDR1 SGHRS, CDR2 YFSETQ. The CDR3 reads CASSLGQGANQPQHF. CDR3 DNA: TGCGCCAGCAGCTTGGGACAGGGGGCCAATCAGCCCCAGCATTTT.

This clone was observed a single time. The chain couples TRBV19 to TRBJ2-7; 11 bases map to TRBD1. The germline CDR1 and CDR2 sequences are LNHDA and SQIVND (reference sequence). The V and J ends lost 5 bases and 7 bases, in that order; junction bases with no gene match: 10. The CDR3 covers 15 residues. CDR3 in DNA: TGTGCCAGTAGTCCCGGGGGGACAGGGGGTAGTGAGCAGTACTTC. Translating gives CASSPGGTGGSEQYF.

The chain joins TRBV6-1 to TRBJ1-5, with 9 nucleotides matching TRBD1. Trimming took 2 bases from V and 8 from J; bases not matched to a gene: 7. Germline CDR1 MNHNS, CDR2 SASEGT. This CDR3 is 15 amino acids long. This CDR3 is CASSEKDRGFEPQHF. As DNA, the CDR3 is TGTGCCAGCAGTGAAAAGGACAGGGGTTTTGAGCCCCAGCATTTT.

The genes are TRBV11-3 and TRBJ2-3, with 10 bases identical to TRBD2. The V gene's germline CDR1 is SGHNT and CDR2 YENEEA. The CDR3 is 16 residues long. J lost 4 bases, V lost 1 base, and 5 bases had no gene match. The CDR3 DNA reads TGTGCCAGCAGCTTAGGGAGCGGGGGGGCCGCAGATACGCAGTATTTT. Translated, it gives CASSLGSGGAADTQYF. Full variable domain (missing parts from reference TRBV11-3 and TRBJ2-3): EAGVVQSPRYKIIEKKQPVAFWCNPISGHNTLYWYLQNLGQGPELLIRYENEEAVDDSQLPKDRFSAERLKGVDSTLKIQPAELGDSAVYLCASSLGSGGAADTQYFGPGTRLTVL.

The V and J genes are TRBV7-6 and TRBJ2-7; 7 bases are shared with TRBD2. V gave up 1 base and J gave up 3 bases; unmatched junction bases: 9. Germline V gives CDR1 SGHVS, CDR2 FNYEAQ. This CDR3 contains 16 residues. Here the CDR3 DNA reads TGTGCCAGCAGCTTAGATGGGAGGGGATCAAACTACGAGCAGTACTTC. It is translated as CASSLDGRGSNYEQYF.

The chain joins TRBV6-5 to TRBJ1-5; a possible D gene is TRBD1 (6 bases). CDR1 MNHEY and CDR2 SVGAGI come from the germline V gene. The V end was cut by 4 bases, the J end by 3 bases, with 10 bases between. This CDR3 contains 14 residues. CDR3 sequence: CASSFDRTNQPQHF. CDR3 DNA sequence: TGTGCCAGCAGTTTCGACAGGACCAATCAGCCCCAGCATTTT.

This sequence joins TRBV9 and TRBJ1-2, with TRBD1 as a possible D gene (6 bases). This CDR3 has 14 residues. The V gene lost 4 bases and the J gene lost 4 bases, with 14 bases spanning the gap. CDR1 and CDR2 (germline): SGDLS, YYNGEE. In DNA, the CDR3 is TGTGCCAGCAGCCCCCAGACAGGCGCCTATGGCTACACCTTC. Its protein is CASSPQTGAYGYTF.

A single count supports this clone. The chain carries TRBV4-1 and TRBJ1-5; TRBD1 might be the D (6 bases). This CDR3 spans 16 amino acids. With 0 bases removed from V and 6 bases from J, the gap between germline ends came to 15 bases. In germline, CDR1 is MGHRA, CDR2 YSYEKL. This chain's CDR3 is CASSQDNWGGPQPQHF. The DNA of the CDR3 is TGCGCCAGCAGCCAAGATAATTGGGGGGGCCCTCAGCCCCAGCATTTT.

The CDR3: CASSYPALDYGYTF. DNA for the CDR3: TGTGCCAGCAGTTACCCTGCGCTGGACTATGGCTACACCTTC. The V and J genes are TRBV6-6 and TRBJ1-2, with D unclear. V was shortened by 2 bases and J by 3 bases, with 10 bases between the two germline ends. The CDR3 has 14 residues. CDR1 is MNHNY and CDR2 is SVGAGI in the germline V gene (reference sequence).

The V call is TRBV5-6, the J call TRBJ1-1; TRBD1 matches 9 bases. Germline V gene sequence: CDR1 SGHDT, CDR2 YYEEEE. CDR3 length equals 15 residues. Trimming at V came to 0 bases and at J to 2 bases, leaving 2 bases not matched to a gene. The CDR3 loop is CASSLVDRGNTEAFF. In DNA, the CDR3 is TGTGCCAGCAGCTTGGTGGACAGGGGAAACACTGAAGCTTTCTTT.

The chain employs TRBV19 and TRBJ1-1; 7 bases agree with TRBD1. The CDR3 totals 13 residues. V was pared by 10 bases and J by 1 base, with 6 bases of the junction left unmatched. Germline V gene sequence: CDR1 LNHDA, CDR2 SQIVND (reference sequence). For the CDR3, the DNA is TGTGCCACCAATCACAGGGGGAACACTGAAGCTTTCTTT. Translating gives CATNHRGNTEAFF.

The genes are TRBV15 and TRBJ2-3, with D tentatively TRBD2 (6 bases). The germline CDR1 and CDR2 sequences are LNHNV and YYDKDF (reference sequence). The CDR3 contains 13 residues. Trimming took off 9 bases at V and 2 bases at J, with 12 bases between the two ends. The CDR3 DNA follows: TGTGCCACAAGGAGGGACTTCACAGATACGCAGTATTTT. Encoded protein: CATRRDFTDTQYF.

This clone has a single count. The CDR3 coding sequence is TGTGCCAGCAGCTTGCCGGCAGGTCAAGAGACCCAGTACTTC. It encodes CASSLPAGQETQYF. The rearrangement joins TRBV5-6 to TRBJ2-5, with D unclear. The CDR3 is 14 amino acids. V dropped 1 base and J dropped 2 bases, with 9 bases sitting between them. Germline lookup yields CDR1 SGHDT and CDR2 YYEEEE.

The chain uses TRBV3-1 (or the pseudogene TRBV3-2) and TRBJ2-3; 11 bases match TRBD2. The CDR3 sequence is 15 residues long. The J segment lost 2 bases and the V segment lost 4 bases, leaving 2 bases of the junction unmatched. CDR1 and CDR2 from the germline V gene are LGHDT and YNNKEL (reference sequence). The CDR3 DNA is TGTGCCAGCAGCCGGACTAGCGGGTCCACAGATACGCAGTATTTT. It encodes CASSRTSGSTDTQYF.